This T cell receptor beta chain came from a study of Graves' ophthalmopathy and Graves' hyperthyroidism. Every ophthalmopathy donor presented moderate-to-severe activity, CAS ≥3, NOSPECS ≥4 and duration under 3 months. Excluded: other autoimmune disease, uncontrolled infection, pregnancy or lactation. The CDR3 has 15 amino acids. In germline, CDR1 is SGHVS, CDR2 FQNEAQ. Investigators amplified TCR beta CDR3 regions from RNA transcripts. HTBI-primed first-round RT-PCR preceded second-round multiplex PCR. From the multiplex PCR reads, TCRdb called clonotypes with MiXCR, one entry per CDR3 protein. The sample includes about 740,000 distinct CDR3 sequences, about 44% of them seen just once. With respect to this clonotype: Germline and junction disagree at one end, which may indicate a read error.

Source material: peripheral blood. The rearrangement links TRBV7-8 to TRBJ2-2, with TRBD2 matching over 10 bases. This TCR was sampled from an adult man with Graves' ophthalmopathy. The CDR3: CASSLSLAGAGGLFF. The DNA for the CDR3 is TGTGCCAGCAGCTTAAGTCTAGCGGGGGCCGGGGGGCTGTTTTTT.